The TCR beta chain under discussion was sequenced for a study of sequential checkpoint blockade in melanoma (dated by TCRdb to about 2019). With regard to the full study: In a 1:1 randomization, patients received either first-line nivolumab then ipilimumab (arm A) or ipilimumab then nivolumab (arm B). Maintenance nivolumab was given following each of the two trial sequences. The paper as a whole reports these results and caveats: The model for predicting response that combines TCR metrics with mutation burden needs to be validated in larger, independent patient cohorts.

This clone was seen just once. What antigen it recognizes has not been identified. No quality values exist for individual bases; no much larger clone is one base distant. TCRbeta CDR3 regions were immunosequenced from genomic DNA with the immunoSEQ Assay. Before high-throughput sequencing, genomic DNA was amplified using bias-controlled multiplex PCR. The study's processing was this. To quantify the absolute abundance of each unique TCRbeta CDR3 region, the sequences were collapsed and filtered. Clonality, defined as 1 minus Pielou's evenness, was calculated using only productive rearrangements. A previously published method was used to identify clones with significantly greater frequencies in on-treatment samples than in baseline samples. In TCRdb, the immuneACCESS table is reduced to in-frame sequences with V and J assigned. These tables do not hold every clone; where another copy was compared, an unresolved V gene accounts for under half, and the others remain unexplained. That table gives V, J and clone size, and the DNA gave D and trimming. The table for this sample lists 30,000 to 40,000 clones; approximately 91% of them were counted only once. Of the sample, around an eighth falls within the top ten clones.

Via the germline V gene, CDR1 is SGHRS and CDR2 YFSETQ. V trim: 0 bases; J trim: 3 bases; unmatched bases: 5. The CDR3 contains 15 residues, cysteine and phenylalanine counted. The retained sequence is limited to the CDR3, 45 bases, with the frame set at the first base. The sample's treatment or condition, from its label and the paper: randomized to nivolumab then ipilimumab (arm A) or the reverse (arm B). Prior DNA-damaging chemotherapy had not been received by any trial patient. On a FACS Aria II flow cytometer, live CD3+CD8+ cells that were negative for CD19 and CD56 were sorted from thawed PBMCs. CheckMate 064, a randomized, open-label phase II trial of sequential checkpoint blockade, was the source of the samples, all of which came from patients with melanoma. Leukapheresis was used to collect peripheral blood mononuclear cells, which were then purified with Ficoll-Paque and frozen in human serum with roughly 10% DMSO. Immediately after sorting, the purity of the sorted blood CD3+CD8+ cells was confirmed to be >98%, and DNA was then extracted.

Sequenced material: CD8+ T cells sorted from blood (inferred from file names), taken from a patient given nivolumab and ipilimumab in sequence. Recombination connected TRBV5-1 to TRBJ2-7, with TRBD1 matching 8 junction bases. The sequence derives from a human donor with melanoma. The CDR3 here reads CASSLALGTGYEQYF. Here is the DNA: TGCGCCAGCAGCTTGGCCTTAGGGACAGGCTACGAGCAGTACTTC.